These 10 T cell receptor beta chains were all obtained from the same sample, sequenced in a study of shared clonotypes between healthy human individuals. Sequencing used immunoSEQ multiplex PCR; TCRdb keeps in-frame clones, though not all of them. This table has 1,400,000 or so clones, 98% to 99% appearing once. Sequencing was carried out using naive CD4+ T cells sorted from blood. Regarding subset: CD45RA+ positively selected. These receptors were obtained from a man aged 30-40 years in good health.

The chain employs TRBV29-1 and TRBJ2-1; D unclear. The CDR3 length is 11 residues. Trimming stripped 6 bases from V and 8 bases from J, with 11 bases between. Per germline, CDR1 SQVTM and CDR2 ANQGSEA. The CDR3: CSVAIKHEQFF. The CDR3 bases are TGCAGCGTCGCTATAAAACATGAGCAGTTCTTC.

The chain has TRBV25-1 and TRBJ2-1, with D maybe TRBD1 (5 bases). Germline loops: CDR1 MGHDK, CDR2 SYGVNS. The ends were cut back, 9 bases at V and 10 bases at J, with 16 bases in the middle. This CDR3 region has 12 residues. The CDR3 loop reads CASTLGRGEQFF. CDR3 nucleotides: TGTGCCAGTACTCTAGGAAGGGGAGAGCAGTTCTTC.

The V gene is TRBV14, the J gene TRBJ1-1; D unresolved. The CDR3 runs to 15 residues. Between the trimmed V and J ends, which lost 1 base and 0 bases, there was a span of 9 bases. Per germline, CDR1 SGHDN and CDR2 FVKESK. Written as DNA, the CDR3 is TGTGCCAGCAGCCAAGTCTGGACCGTGAACACTGAAGCTTTCTTT. Its translation: CASSQVWTVNTEAFF.

The CDR3 reads CASSFGLAGENEQFF. CDR3 bases: TGCGCCAGCAGCTTTGGACTAGCGGGAGAGAATGAGCAGTTCTTC. This chain links TRBV5-1 with TRBJ2-1; 13 bases are a match to TRBD2. After removal of 2 bases from V and 7 bases from J, the junction contained 3 bases not matched to a gene. The germline CDR1 and CDR2 sequences are SGHRS and YFSETQ. The CDR3 contains 15 residues.

J is TRBJ2-7 and V is TRBV19; no clear D. Germline V lookup: CDR1 LNHDA, CDR2 SQIVND (reference sequence). V dropped 4 bases and J dropped 5 bases, with 6 bases sitting between them. CDR3 length equals 11 residues. CDR3 in DNA: TGTGCCAGTAGTACGGACCACGAGCAGTACTTC. Translated: CASSTDHEQYF.

To note about this clone: This same CDR3 is encoded by further DNA sequences in the sample. As DNA, the CDR3 is TGTGCCAGCAGCTTACAGGGAGGTAACACTGAAGCTTTCTTT. Amino acid sequence: CASSLQGGNTEAFF. The rearrangement links TRBV7-9 to TRBJ1-1; possible D gene TRBD1, 5 bases. Germline CDR1 SEHNR, CDR2 FQNEAQ (reference sequence). The CDR3 length is 14 residues. V shed 2 bases and J shed 2 bases, with 9 bases lying between them. Supplemented by reference TRBV7-9 and TRBJ1-1, the full variable domain reads DTGVSQNPRHKITKRGQNVTFRCDPISEHNRLYWYRQTLGQGPEFLTYFQNEAQLEKSRLLSDRFSAERPKGSFSTLEIQRTEQGDSAMYLCASSLQGGNTEAFFGQGTRLTVV.

V usage is TRBV19 and J usage is TRBJ1-2; D ambiguous. The CDR3 is 17 amino acids. V was trimmed by 3 bases and J by 1 base, leaving 18 bases between them. Germline CDR1 and CDR2: LNHDA and SQIVND (reference sequence). The DNA of the CDR3 is TGTGCCAGTAGTATCCCGACCCCAAGTCTGTTTAACTATGGCTACACCTTC. Translated: CASSIPTPSLFNYGYTF. The variable domain in full, with the rest retrieved from reference TRBV19 and TRBJ1-2, is DGGITQSPKYLFRKEGQNVTLSCEQNLNHDAMYWYRQDPGQGLRLIYYSQIVNDFQKGDIAEGYSVSREKKESFPLTVTSAQKNPTAFYLCASSIPTPSLFNYGYTFGSGTRLTVV.

The table lists this clone with a count of one. J is TRBJ1-4 and V is TRBV7-2; TRBD1 matches 7 bases. The J segment lost 7 bases and the V segment lost 1 base, leaving 6 bases of the junction unmatched. The V gene's germline CDR1 is SGHTA and CDR2 FQGNSA. The CDR3 has 15 residues. The DNA of the CDR3 is TGTGCCAGCAGCTTAGGATGGACAGGAAGTGAAAAACTGTTTTTT. Amino acid sequence: CASSLGWTGSEKLFF.

Details on this clone: This same CDR3 is encoded by further DNA sequences in the sample. The chain recombines TRBV30 with TRBJ2-7; the D gene is possibly TRBD1 (5 bases). Deletions cut 5 bases from V and 1 base from J, with 6 bases between. Germline values: CDR1 GTSNPN, CDR2 SVGIG (reference sequence). This CDR3 contains 11 residues. This CDR3 reads CAWQGSYEQYF. The CDR3 DNA reads as TGTGCCTGGCAGGGTTCCTACGAGCAGTACTTC.

The chain has TRBV19 and TRBJ2-5; D is ambiguous. Germline lookup yields CDR1 LNHDA and CDR2 SQIVND (reference sequence). This CDR3 is 13 amino acids long. The ends were cut back, 4 bases at V and 1 base at J, with 7 bases in the middle. The CDR3 here is CASSTPGQETQYF. In DNA, the CDR3 is TGTGCCAGTAGTACCCCAGGCCAAGAGACCCAGTACTTC.